One sample yielded the 15 T cell receptor beta chains listed below, sequenced in a study of T cells in localized non-small cell lung cancer. Using immunoSEQ multiplex PCR, the repertoire was profiled, and TCRdb retains in-frame clones only, with some absent. The sample carries fewer than 40,000 clones, approximately 84% recorded once. The sequences come from peripheral blood, collected before any cancer treatment. The receptors come from a male donor older than 55 with stage III lung adenocarcinoma.

CDR3 in DNA: TGCGCCAGCAGCTCAGGGGCTAGCAATCAGCCCCAGCATTTT. This sequence encodes CASSSGASNQPQHF. The chain employs TRBV5-1 and TRBJ1-5; tentatively, D is TRBD1 (6 bases). V was shortened by 3 bases and J by 0 bases, with 7 bases between the two germline ends. The CDR3 length is 14 residues. CDR1 SGHRS and CDR2 YFSETQ come from the germline V gene.

CDR3 DNA sequence: TGTGCCACCAGCAGAGATCCCCCGGGTAGAGGGGCCAACGTCCTGACTTTC. Protein sequence: CATSRDPPGRGANVLTF. This rearrangement joins TRBV15 to TRBJ2-6; D ambiguous. With 0 bases removed from V and 4 bases from J, the gap between germline ends came to 13 bases. Germline lookup yields CDR1 LNHNV and CDR2 YYDKDF (reference sequence). The CDR3 sequence is 17 residues long.

CDR3 coding DNA: TGTGCCAGCAGCTTAGCGCTGGGGTCTTCTGGAAACACCATATATTTT. Translated: CASSLALGSSGNTIYF. The J gene is TRBJ1-3, the V gene TRBV7-2; D call uncertain. Between the trimmed V and J ends, which lost 0 bases and 1 base, there was a span of 10 bases. Germline V CDR1 and CDR2: SGHTA, FQGNSA. The CDR3 extends over 16 amino acids.

The chain recombines TRBV9 with TRBJ1-1; no reliable D call. The CDR3 covers 14 residues. V shed 0 bases and J shed 7 bases, with 13 bases lying between them. Germline V lookup: CDR1 SGDLS, CDR2 YYNGEE. CDR3: CASSVAYRSGEAFF. The CDR3 bases are TGTGCCAGCAGCGTAGCCTACAGATCGGGTGAAGCTTTCTTT.

The chain recombines TRBV30 with TRBJ1-2; 10 bases agree with TRBD1. V was pared by 5 bases and J by 2 bases, with 2 bases of the junction left unmatched. Germline CDR1 and CDR2: GTSNPN and SVGIG (reference sequence). The CDR3 is 13 amino acids. As DNA, the CDR3 is TGTGCCTGGTTGGGACAGGGGAACTATGGCTACACCTTC. Protein sequence: CAWLGQGNYGYTF.

The chain joins TRBV2 to TRBJ1-6; TRBD1 aligns across 10 bases. The V gene's germline CDR1 is SNHLY and CDR2 FYNNEI. The CDR3 covers 18 residues. The trim removed 5 bases at V and 1 base at J, leaving 8 bases unmatched. The CDR3 nucleotides read TGTGCCAGCAGTTCTTTGGACAGGGGGGGATCCTATAATTCACCCCTCCACTTT. This encodes CASSSLDRGGSYNSPLHF. The variable domain in full, with the rest retrieved from reference TRBV2 and TRBJ1-6, is EPEVTQTPSHQVTQMGQEVILRCVPISNHLYFYWYRQILGQKVEFLVSFYNNEISEKSEIFDDQFSVERPDGSNFTLKIRSTKLEDSAMYFCASSSLDRGGSYNSPLHFGNGTRLTVT.

The chain combines TRBV5-8 with TRBJ2-1; D is ambiguous. Germline V gene lookup returns CDR1 SGHTS and CDR2 YDEGEE. The CDR3 spans 13 residues. Trimming took off 3 bases at V and 5 bases at J, with 9 bases between the two ends. The CDR3 sequence: CASSSVEHNEQFF. The CDR3 region has the DNA TGTGCCAGCAGCTCGGTGGAACACAATGAGCAGTTCTTC.

The V gene is TRBV10-3, the J gene TRBJ2-1; no clear D. V lost 7 bases and J lost 5, with 6 bases in between. The CDR3 spans 11 residues. Per the germline V gene, CDR1 is ENHRY and CDR2 is SYGVKD. DNA of the CDR3: TGTGCCATCATGAGTGACAATGAGCAGTTCTTC. It codes for CAIMSDNEQFF.

The chain has TRBV5-6 and TRBJ2-1; D call uncertain. Trimming pared 4 bases from V and 0 bases from J, leaving 14 bases between. The CDR3 covers 16 residues. The V gene's germline CDR1 is SGHDT and CDR2 YYEEEE. CDR3 nucleotides: TGTGCCAGCAGCATGCCGGGCGCCAGCTCCTACAATGAGCAGTTCTTC. Amino acid sequence: CASSMPGASSYNEQFF.

This clone appeared a few times. The rearrangement joins TRBV18 to TRBJ1-3; D not resolved. The CDR3 runs to 12 residues. Trimming left V 2 bases short and J 2 bases short, with 1 base between. Germline V gives CDR1 KGHSH, CDR2 LQKENI. DNA of the CDR3: TGTGCCAGCTCACCAGCTGGAAACACCATATATTTT. This translates into CASSPAGNTIYF.

The V call is TRBV6-1, the J call TRBJ1-1; no reliable D call. The germline V gene encodes CDR1 MNHNS and CDR2 SASEGT. V lost 5 bases, J lost 1 base, and 5 bases lay in between. There are 12 residues in the CDR3. This CDR3 is CASSTANTEAFF. CDR3 nucleotides: TGTGCCAGCAGTACAGCGAACACTGAAGCTTTCTTT.

The chain couples TRBV9 to TRBJ2-1, with D possibly TRBD2 on 6 matching bases. The CDR3 has 15 residues. The V end lost 4 bases, the J end lost 2 bases, and 13 bases lay between the germline ends. Per germline, CDR1 SGDLS and CDR2 YYNGEE. The CDR3 nucleotides read TGTGCCAGCAGCCCGGAGGGCAAGCCCTACAATGAGCAGTTCTTC. Encoded protein: CASSPEGKPYNEQFF.

The rearrangement uses TRBV6-5 and TRBJ2-2, with no clear D. The CDR3 extends over 15 amino acids. V lost 0 bases to trimming and J lost 5 bases, with 10 bases between them. From germline, CDR1 is MNHEY and CDR2 SVGAGI. DNA of the CDR3: TGTGCCAGCAGTTACTCGATTGGGTGGACCGGGGAGCTGTTTTTT. Protein product: CASSYSIGWTGELFF.

The chain joins TRBV4-2 to TRBJ2-3; D is unclear. This CDR3 has 18 residues. V shed 0 bases and J shed 0 bases, with 16 bases lying between them. Germline V gene lookup returns CDR1 LGHNA and CDR2 YNFKEQ. CDR3 coding DNA: TGTGCCAGCAGCCAAGATCTGTTGCAGCCAACTAGCACAGATACGCAGTATTTT. It yields the protein CASSQDLLQPTSTDTQYF.

The J gene is TRBJ2-5, the V gene TRBV18, with unresolved D. The end of the DNA aligns better with TRBJ2-7, so the J call may be wrong. Germline V CDR1 and CDR2: KGHSH, LQKENI. This CDR3 comprises 12 residues. The CDR3 reads CASSLSANEQYF. The CDR3 bases are TGTGCCAGCTCACTTTCCGCGAACGAGCAGTACTTC.